This T cell receptor beta chain was captured in a study of post-analysis software for immune sequencing data. Study-wide background: Included among the disease courses, which were recorded for the cohort, were relapsing-remitting, secondary progressive and progressive-relapsing multiple sclerosis.

TCR beta cDNA libraries included unique molecular identifiers. TCRdb re-derived calls from the PCR reads in MiXCR, one entry per CDR3 protein. The table includes approximately 730,000 distinct CDR3 sequences, 25% to 30% detected once. Worth noting for this clonotype: No antigen is known for it.

The germline CDR1 and CDR2 sequences are SQVTM and ANQGSEA. The ends lost 5 bases at V and 1 base at J; junction bases unmatched: 7. The CDR3 extends over 17 amino acids. Whole-study findings and limits: With TRBV5-6, TRBV5-1 and TRBV20-1 included, about 5 TRBV segments were more frequent in patients than in controls.

The sequence derives from a girl aged 5-17 years with multiple sclerosis. The chain combines TRBV29-1 with TRBJ2-1, with 14 positions matching TRBD2. Sequencing used blood. The CDR3 nucleotides are TGCAGCGTTCCCGGGACTAGCGGGAGATGGTCCTACAATGAGCAGTTCTTC. This gives the protein CSVPGTSGRWSYNEQFF.